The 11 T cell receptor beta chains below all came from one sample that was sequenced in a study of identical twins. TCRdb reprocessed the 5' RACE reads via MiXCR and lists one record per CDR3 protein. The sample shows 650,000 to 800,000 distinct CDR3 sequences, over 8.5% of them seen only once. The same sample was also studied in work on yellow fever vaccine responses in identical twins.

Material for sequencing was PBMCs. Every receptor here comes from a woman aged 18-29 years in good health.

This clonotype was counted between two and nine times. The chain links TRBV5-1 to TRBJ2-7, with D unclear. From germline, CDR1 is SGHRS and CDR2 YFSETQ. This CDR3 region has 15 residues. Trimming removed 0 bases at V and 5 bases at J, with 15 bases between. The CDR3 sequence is CASSLGSIMGDEQYF. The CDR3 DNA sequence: TGCGCCAGCAGCTTGGGCAGTATCATGGGCGACGAGCAGTACTTC.

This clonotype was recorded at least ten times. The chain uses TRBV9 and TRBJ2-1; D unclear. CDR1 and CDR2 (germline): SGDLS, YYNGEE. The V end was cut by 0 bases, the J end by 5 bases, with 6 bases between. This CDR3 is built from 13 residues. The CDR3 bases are TGTGCCAGCAGCGTAGGGACCCACAATGAGCAGTTCTTC. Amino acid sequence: CASSVGTHNEQFF.

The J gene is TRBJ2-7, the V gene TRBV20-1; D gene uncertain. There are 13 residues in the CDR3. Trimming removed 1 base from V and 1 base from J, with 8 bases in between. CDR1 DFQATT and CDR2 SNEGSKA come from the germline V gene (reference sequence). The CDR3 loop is CSARGAESYEQYF. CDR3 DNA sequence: TGCAGTGCTAGAGGGGCAGAGTCCTACGAGCAGTACTTC.

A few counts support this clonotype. The CDR3 region has the DNA TGTGCCAGCAGCTTATGGGACGGAAAAGAGCAGTACTTC. Translating gives CASSLWDGKEQYF. The gene calls are TRBV7-3 and TRBJ2-7; D tentatively fits TRBD1 or TRBD2 (5 bases each). Germline assignment: CDR1 SGHTA and CDR2 FQGTGA. Trimming removed 2 bases at V and 7 bases at J, with 12 bases between. There are 13 residues in the CDR3.

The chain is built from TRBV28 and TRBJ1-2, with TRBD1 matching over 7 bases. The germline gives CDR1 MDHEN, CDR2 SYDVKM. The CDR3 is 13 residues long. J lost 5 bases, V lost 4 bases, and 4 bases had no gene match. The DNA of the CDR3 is TGTGCCAGCAGTTGGGACAGCATGTATGGCTACACCTTC. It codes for CASSWDSMYGYTF.

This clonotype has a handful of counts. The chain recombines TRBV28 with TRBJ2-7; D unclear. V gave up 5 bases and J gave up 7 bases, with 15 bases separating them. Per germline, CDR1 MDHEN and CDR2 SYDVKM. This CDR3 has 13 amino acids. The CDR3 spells CASSQLRKVEQYF. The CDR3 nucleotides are TGTGCCAGCAGTCAATTAAGAAAGGTAGAGCAGTACTTC.

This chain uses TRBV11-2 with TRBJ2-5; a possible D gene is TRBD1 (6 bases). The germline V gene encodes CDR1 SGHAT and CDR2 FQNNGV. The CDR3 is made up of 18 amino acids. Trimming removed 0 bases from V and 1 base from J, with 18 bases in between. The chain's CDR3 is CASSLEPSDSFTQETQYF. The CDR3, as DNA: TGTGCCAGCAGCTTAGAACCCTCGGACAGTTTTACCCAAGAGACCCAGTACTTC.

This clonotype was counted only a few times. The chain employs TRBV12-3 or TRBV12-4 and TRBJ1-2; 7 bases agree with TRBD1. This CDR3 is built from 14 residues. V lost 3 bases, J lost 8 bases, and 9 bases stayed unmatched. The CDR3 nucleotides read TGTGCCAGCAGTTTTGAGGGGGCAATGAAGGGCTACACCTTC. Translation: CASSFEGAMKGYTF.

This CDR3 reads CASSLVQLRANVLTF. The CDR3 bases are TGTGCCAGCAGCTTAGTACAGCTAAGGGCCAACGTCCTGACTTTC. V usage is TRBV7-8 and J usage is TRBJ2-6, with D uncertain. The CDR3 length is 15 residues. Germline CDR1 is SGHVS and CDR2 is FQNEAQ. V was cut by 1 base and J by 5 bases, with 9 bases left in between.

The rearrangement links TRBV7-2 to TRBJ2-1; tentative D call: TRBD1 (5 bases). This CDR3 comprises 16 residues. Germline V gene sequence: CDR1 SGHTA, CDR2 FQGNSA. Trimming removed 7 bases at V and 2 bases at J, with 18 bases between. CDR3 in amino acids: CASTTARGMAYNEQFF. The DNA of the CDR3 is TGTGCCAGCACCACCGCAAGGGGTATGGCCTACAATGAGCAGTTCTTC.

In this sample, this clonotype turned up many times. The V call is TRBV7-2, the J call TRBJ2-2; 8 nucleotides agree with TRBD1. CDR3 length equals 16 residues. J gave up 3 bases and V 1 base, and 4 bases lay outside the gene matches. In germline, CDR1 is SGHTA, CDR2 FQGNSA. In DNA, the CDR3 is TGTGCCAGCAGCTTAGTAGGACAGGGAGACACCGGGGAGCTGTTTTTT. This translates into CASSLVGQGDTGELFF.